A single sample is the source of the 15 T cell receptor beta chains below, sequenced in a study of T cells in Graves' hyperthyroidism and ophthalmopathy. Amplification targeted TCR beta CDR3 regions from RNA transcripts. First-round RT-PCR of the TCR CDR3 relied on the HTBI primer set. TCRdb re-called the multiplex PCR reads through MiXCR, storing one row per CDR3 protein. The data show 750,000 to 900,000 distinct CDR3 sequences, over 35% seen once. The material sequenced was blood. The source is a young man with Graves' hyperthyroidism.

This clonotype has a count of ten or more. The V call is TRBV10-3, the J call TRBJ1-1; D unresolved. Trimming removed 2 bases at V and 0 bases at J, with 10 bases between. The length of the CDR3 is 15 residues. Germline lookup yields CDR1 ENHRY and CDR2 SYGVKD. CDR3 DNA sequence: TGTGCCATCAGTGAGGGAGGAGTTTTGAACACTGAAGCTTTCTTT. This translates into CAISEGGVLNTEAFF.

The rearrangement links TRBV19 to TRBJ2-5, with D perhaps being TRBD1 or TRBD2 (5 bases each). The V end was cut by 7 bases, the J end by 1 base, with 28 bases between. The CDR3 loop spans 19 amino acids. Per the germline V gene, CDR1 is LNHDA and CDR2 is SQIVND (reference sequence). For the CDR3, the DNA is TGTGCCAGTACCGTCGGGGTGAACACCGGGACCGATCCCCAAGAGACCCAGTACTTC. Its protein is CASTVGVNTGTDPQETQYF.

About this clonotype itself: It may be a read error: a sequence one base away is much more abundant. This CDR3 is CASTSETNTGELIF. CDR3 coding DNA: TGTGCCAGTACCAGCGAAACGAACACCGGGGAGCTGATTTTT. V gene TRBV19 combines with J gene TRBJ2-2, with D possibly matching TRBD2 (5 bases). Germline assignment: CDR1 LNHDA and CDR2 SQIVND (reference sequence). The CDR3 totals 14 residues.

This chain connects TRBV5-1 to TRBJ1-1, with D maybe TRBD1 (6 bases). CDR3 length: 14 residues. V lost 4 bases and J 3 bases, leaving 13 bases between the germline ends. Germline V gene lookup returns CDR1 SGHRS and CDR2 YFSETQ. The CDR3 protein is CASSPGAGYTEAFF. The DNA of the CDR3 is TGCGCCAGCAGCCCGGGGGCGGGTTACACTGAAGCTTTCTTT.

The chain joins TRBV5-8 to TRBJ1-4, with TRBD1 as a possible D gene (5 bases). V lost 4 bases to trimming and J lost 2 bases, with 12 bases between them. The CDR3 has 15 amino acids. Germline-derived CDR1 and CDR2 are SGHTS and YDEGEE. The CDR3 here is CASSDTGRTNEKLFF. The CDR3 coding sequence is TGTGCCAGCAGCGATACGGGACGGACTAATGAAAAACTGTTTTTT. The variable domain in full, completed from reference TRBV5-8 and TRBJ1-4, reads EAGVTQSPTHLIKTRGQQATLRCSPISGHTSVYWYQQALGLGLQFLLWYDEGEERNRGNFPPRFSGRQFPNYSSELNVNALELEDSALYLCASSDTGRTNEKLFFGSGTQLSVL.

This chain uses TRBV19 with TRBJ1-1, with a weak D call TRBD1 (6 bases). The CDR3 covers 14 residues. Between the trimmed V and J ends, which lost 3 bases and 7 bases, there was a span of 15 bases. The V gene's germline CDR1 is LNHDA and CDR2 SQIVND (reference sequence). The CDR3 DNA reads TGTGCCAGTAGTATTGGGGGCACCCGGGGTGAAGCTTTCTTT. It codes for CASSIGGTRGEAFF. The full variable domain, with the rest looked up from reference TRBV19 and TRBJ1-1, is DGGITQSPKYLFRKEGQNVTLSCEQNLNHDAMYWYRQDPGQGLRLIYYSQIVNDFQKGDIAEGYSVSREKKESFPLTVTSAQKNPTAFYLCASSIGGTRGEAFFGQGTRLTVV.

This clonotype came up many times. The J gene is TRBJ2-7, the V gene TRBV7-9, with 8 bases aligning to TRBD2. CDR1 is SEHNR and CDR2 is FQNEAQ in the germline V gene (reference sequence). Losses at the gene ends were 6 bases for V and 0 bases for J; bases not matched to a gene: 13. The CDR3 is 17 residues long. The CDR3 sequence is CASSGGAGGPSSYEQYF. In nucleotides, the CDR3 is TGTGCCAGCAGTGGAGGGGCGGGAGGCCCCAGCTCCTACGAGCAGTACTTC.

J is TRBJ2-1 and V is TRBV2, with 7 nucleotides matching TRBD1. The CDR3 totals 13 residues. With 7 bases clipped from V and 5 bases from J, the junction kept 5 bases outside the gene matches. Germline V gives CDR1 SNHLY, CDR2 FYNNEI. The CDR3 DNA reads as TGTGCCAGCAACCTTGACAGGGACAATGAGCAGTTCTTC. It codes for CASNLDRDNEQFF.

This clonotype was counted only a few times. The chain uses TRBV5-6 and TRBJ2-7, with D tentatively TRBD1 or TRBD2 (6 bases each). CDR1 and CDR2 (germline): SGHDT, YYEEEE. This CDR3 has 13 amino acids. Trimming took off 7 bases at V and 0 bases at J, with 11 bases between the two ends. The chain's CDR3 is CASQRGDSYEQYF. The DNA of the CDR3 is TGTGCCAGCCAAAGGGGGGACTCCTACGAGCAGTACTTC. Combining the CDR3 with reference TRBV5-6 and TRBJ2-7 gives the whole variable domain DAGVTQSPTHLIKTRGQQVTLRCSPKSGHDTVSWYQQALGQGPQFIFQYYEEEERQRGNFPDRFSGHQFPNYSSELNVNALLLGDSALYLCASQRGDSYEQYFGPGTRLTVT.

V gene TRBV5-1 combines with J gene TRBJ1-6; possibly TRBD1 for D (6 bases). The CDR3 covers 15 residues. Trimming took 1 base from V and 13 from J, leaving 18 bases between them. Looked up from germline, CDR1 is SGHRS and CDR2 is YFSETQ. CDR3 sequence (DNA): TGCGCCAGCAGCTTGCAGGGGCGCCCTCTTAAGCCCCTCCACTTT. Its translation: CASSLQGRPLKPLHF.

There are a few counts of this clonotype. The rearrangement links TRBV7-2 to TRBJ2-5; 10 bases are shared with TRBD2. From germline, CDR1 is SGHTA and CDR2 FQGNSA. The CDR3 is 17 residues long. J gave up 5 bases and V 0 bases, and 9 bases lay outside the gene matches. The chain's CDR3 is CASSLAKTAGGRETQYF. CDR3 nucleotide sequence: TGTGCCAGCAGCTTAGCGAAGACAGCGGGAGGGCGGGAGACCCAGTACTTC.

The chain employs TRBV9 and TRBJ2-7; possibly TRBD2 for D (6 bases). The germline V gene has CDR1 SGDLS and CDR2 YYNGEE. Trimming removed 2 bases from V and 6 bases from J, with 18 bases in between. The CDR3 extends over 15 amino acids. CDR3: CASSVGLGGAIEQYF. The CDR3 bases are TGTGCCAGCAGCGTGGGACTCGGCGGGGCCATCGAGCAGTACTTC.

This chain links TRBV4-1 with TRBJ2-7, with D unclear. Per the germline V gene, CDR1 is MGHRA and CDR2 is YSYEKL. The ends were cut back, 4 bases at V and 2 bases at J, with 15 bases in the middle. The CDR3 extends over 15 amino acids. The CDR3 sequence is CASSPSWTATYEQYF. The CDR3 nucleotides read TGCGCCAGCAGCCCAAGTTGGACGGCTACCTACGAGCAGTACTTC.

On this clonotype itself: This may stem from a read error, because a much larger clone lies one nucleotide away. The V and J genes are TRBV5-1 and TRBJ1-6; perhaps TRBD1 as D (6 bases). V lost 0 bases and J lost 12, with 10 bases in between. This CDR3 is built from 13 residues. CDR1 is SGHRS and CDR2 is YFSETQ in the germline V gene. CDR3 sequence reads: CASSLVSGEPLHF. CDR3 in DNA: TGCGCCAGCAGCTTGGTTTCAGGGGAACCCCTCCACTTT.

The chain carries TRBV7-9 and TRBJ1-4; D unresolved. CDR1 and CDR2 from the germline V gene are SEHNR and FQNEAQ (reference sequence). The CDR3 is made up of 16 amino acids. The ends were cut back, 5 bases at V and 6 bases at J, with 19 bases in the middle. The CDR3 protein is CASSQDSRTRDEKLFF. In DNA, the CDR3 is TGTGCCAGCAGCCAAGATAGCAGGACCCGGGATGAAAAACTGTTTTTT.